This is a list of T cell receptor beta chains from one sample in a study of blood T cell repertoires in COVID-19. Measured with immunoSEQ multiplex PCR; TCRdb has only the in-frame clones, and not every one. The profile covers about 170,000 clones, with 85% appearing a single time and about 3% taken by the ten largest. The specimen was peripheral blood. Every receptor here comes from a human donor with acute or convalescent COVID-19. The donor label of this sample is uncertain. The CDR3 runs from the conserved cysteine through the conserved F or W. The D gene is left open where the match is weak. Rows may omit the clone size; those that give it use once, few, many or a size class.

-	TRBJ2-3	TRBD2	TRBV13	TGTGCCAGCAGCTTAGTGGCGGGAGCAGATACGCAGTATTTT	CASSLVAGADTQYF
-	TRBJ2-3	-	TRBV7-9	TGTGCCAGCAGCTTGGGCGGGAATTTAGATACGCAGTATTTT	CASSLGGNLDTQYF
-	TRBJ1-1	TRBD1	TRBV3-1/TRBV3-2	TGTGCCAGCAGCCGGACAGAGGGACAGGGGTCGGAAGCTTTCTTT	CASSRTEGQGSEAFF
-	TRBJ1-5	-	TRBV19	TGTGCCAGTAGTCCCGAGGGGGAAACCCAGCATTTT	CASSPEGETQHF
-	TRBJ2-7	-	TRBV6-5	TGTGCCAGCAGTACAGGTTCCTCCTACGAGCAGTACTTC	CASSTGSSYEQYF
-	TRBJ1-1	TRBD1	TRBV13	TGTGCCAGCAGCGCCCCCGGGACAGGGGGGTGGTACACTGAAGCTTTCTTT	CASSAPGTGGWYTEAFF
-	TRBJ2-7	-	TRBV29-1	TGCAGCGTTGAAGAAGGTCGAGGCACGTCCTACGAGCAGTACTTC	CSVEEGRGTSYEQYF
-	TRBJ2-7	TRBD1	TRBV7-9	TGTGCCAGCAGCAGCCGGGACAGGGGACGCTACGAGCAGTACTTC	CASSSRDRGRYEQYF
-	TRBJ1-5	TRBD1	TRBV7-8	TGTGCCAGCAGCTTAGAGGGGGCCACCCGGAATCAGCCCCAGCATTTT	CASSLEGATRNQPQHF
-	TRBJ1-1	-	TRBV18	TGTGCCAGCTCACCGATGAGTCGCCAGGGGGAAGCTTTCTTT	CASSPMSRQGEAFF
-	TRBJ1-5	TRBD1	TRBV6-1	TGTGCCAGCAGTGAAGCGCGGAGGACAGGGAATCAGCCCCAGCATTTT	CASSEARRTGNQPQHF
few	TRBJ2-1	-	TRBV7-3	TGTGCCAGCAGCTTAACGGCATCAGGGGTAAGCGACAATGAGCAGTTCTTC	CASSLTASGVSDNEQFF
-	TRBJ2-4	-	TRBV5-4	TGTGCCAGCAGCCCCGGACAGTCCTTAGCCAAAAACATTCAGTACTTC	CASSPGQSLAKNIQYF
-	TRBJ1-3	-	TRBV9	TGTGCCAGCAGCGTAGACGGGGTTTACTCTGGAAACACCATATATTTT	CASSVDGVYSGNTIYF
-	TRBJ2-1	-	TRBV7-3	TGTGCCAGCAGCTTAGCTAGCTCCTTGAATGAGCAGTTCTTC	CASSLASSLNEQFF